This section outlines one T cell receptor beta chain sequence together with its context. This record comes from a study of technical replicates of blood from a few donors. This CDR3 has 16 residues. V dropped 1 base and J dropped 2 bases, with 13 bases sitting between them. Germline V lookup: CDR1 LNHDA, CDR2 SQIVND (reference sequence). Sequencing was performed with immunoSEQ multiplex PCR; in TCRdb, only in-frame clones are kept and a portion is missing. The table lists 91,000 or so clones, about 95% of them singletons, with roughly 0.31% in the top ten. The chain links TRBV19 to TRBJ2-3, with D tentatively TRBD2 (5 bases). Material for sequencing was T cells isolated from PBMCs. The origin of this receptor is a human donor in good health. The CDR3 coding sequence is TGTGCCAGTAGTATAGGTCAGCGGTTCGACACAGATACGCAGTATTTT. It yields the protein CASSIGQRFDTDTQYF. The full variable domain, its missing parts supplied by reference TRBV19 and TRBJ2-3, is DGGITQSPKYLFRKEGQNVTLSCEQNLNHDAMYWYRQDPGQGLRLIYYSQIVNDFQKGDIAEGYSVSREKKESFPLTVTSAQKNPTAFYLCASSIGQRFDTDTQYFGPGTRLTVL.